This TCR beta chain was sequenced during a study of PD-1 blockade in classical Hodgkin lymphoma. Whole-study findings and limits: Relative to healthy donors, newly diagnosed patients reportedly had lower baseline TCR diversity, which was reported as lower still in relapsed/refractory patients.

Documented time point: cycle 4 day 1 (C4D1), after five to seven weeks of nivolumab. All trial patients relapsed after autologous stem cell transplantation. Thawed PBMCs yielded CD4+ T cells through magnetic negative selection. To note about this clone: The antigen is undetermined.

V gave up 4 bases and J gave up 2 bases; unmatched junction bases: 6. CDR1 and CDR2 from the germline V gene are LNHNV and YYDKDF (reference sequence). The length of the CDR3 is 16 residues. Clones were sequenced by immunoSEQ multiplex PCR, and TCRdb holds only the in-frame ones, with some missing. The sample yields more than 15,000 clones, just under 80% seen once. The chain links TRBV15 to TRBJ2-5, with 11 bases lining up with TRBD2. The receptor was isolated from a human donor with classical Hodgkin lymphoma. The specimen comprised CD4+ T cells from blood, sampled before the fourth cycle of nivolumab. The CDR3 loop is CATSNLAGGKQETQYF. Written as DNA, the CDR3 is TGTGCCACCAGCAACCTAGCGGGAGGAAAGCAAGAGACCCAGTACTTC.